This T cell receptor (beta chain) appears in the sequencing data of a study of cytomegalovirus exposure and HLA in healthy donors. Use of 60 Vbeta and 13 Jbeta primers characterized the PCR. Repertoires were generated with immunoSEQ multiplex PCR, while TCRdb's copy carries only in-frame clones and drops some. The sample has tens of thousands of clones; about 71% are singletons. Study-level points and caveats: Upon later analysis, HLA-associated TCR beta chains proved more clonally expanded than other, equally common chains.

A word on this clone: Its specificity is not known.

Sequenced sample: PBMCs. The TCR comes from a man aged 55 to 70 in good health and CMV-seropositive.

The CDR3 protein is CASSPFVGGQPQHF. The CDR3 coding sequence is TGTGCCAGCAGTCCCTTCGTGGGGGGACAGCCCCAGCATTTT. The rearrangement uses TRBV6-5 and TRBJ1-5, with TRBD1 as a possible D gene (5 bases). The ends were cut back, 5 bases at V and 7 bases at J, with 15 bases in the middle. Germline loops: CDR1 MNHEY, CDR2 SVGAGI. The CDR3 is 14 residues long.